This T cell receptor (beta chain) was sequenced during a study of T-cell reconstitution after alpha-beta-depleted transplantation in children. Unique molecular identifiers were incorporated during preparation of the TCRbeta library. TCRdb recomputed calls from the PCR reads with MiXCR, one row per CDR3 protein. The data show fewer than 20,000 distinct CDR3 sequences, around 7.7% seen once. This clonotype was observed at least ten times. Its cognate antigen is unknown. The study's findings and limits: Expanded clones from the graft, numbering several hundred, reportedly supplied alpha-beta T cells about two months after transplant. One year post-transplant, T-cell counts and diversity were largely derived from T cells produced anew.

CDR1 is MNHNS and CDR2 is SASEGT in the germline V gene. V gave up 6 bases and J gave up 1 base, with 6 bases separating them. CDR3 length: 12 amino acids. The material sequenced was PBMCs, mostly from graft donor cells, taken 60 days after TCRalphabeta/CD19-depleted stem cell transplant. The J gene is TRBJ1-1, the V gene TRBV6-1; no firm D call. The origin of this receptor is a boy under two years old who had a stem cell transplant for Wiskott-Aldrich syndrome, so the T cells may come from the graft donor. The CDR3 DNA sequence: TGTGCCAGCAGCAAGTCGAACACTGAAGCTTTCTTT. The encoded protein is CASSKSNTEAFF.